The entry that follows covers one T cell receptor (beta chain) sequence. Its antigen is as yet unknown. Repertoires were generated with immunoSEQ multiplex PCR, while TCRdb's copy carries only in-frame clones and drops some. The sample gives around 370,000 clones, around 83% of which show up once; approximately 3.5% is in the top ten. The sample originates from a study of Ad26.COV2.S vaccination and SARS-CoV-2 variants. Whole-study context: As a participant in COV1001, the donor was in the Ad26.COV2.S trial arm.

Germline CDR1 and CDR2: LNHDA and SQIVND (reference sequence). This CDR3 has 16 residues. J lost 2 bases, V lost 3 bases, and 8 bases had no gene match. Specified treatment: approximately 18 received Ad26.COV2.S at low or high dose, single or two shots; roughly five received placebo; per-sample allocation not given. Day 63 following the first vaccine or placebo injection was when the samples were taken. Based in Boston, the donor was an adult of 18-55 years. Regarding the study as a whole: Measurement of non-spike TCR breadth gave similar results in vaccine and placebo recipients. Responses of T cells in total may have been underestimated by the TCR breadth and depth analyses.

This chain connects TRBV19 to TRBJ2-3; 7 bases map to TRBD2. The sample in question was peripheral blood, obtained in a trial of Ad26.COV2.S vaccine versus placebo. The TCR comes from a person aged 18 to 65 who received the Ad26.COV2.S COVID-19 vaccine or a placebo. The CDR3 DNA reads as TGTGCCAGTAGTATCTGGCTAGCGGCTTTCACAGATACGCAGTATTTT. Amino acid sequence: CASSIWLAAFTDTQYF. Complete variable domain (other parts from reference TRBV19 and TRBJ2-3): DGGITQSPKYLFRKEGQNVTLSCEQNLNHDAMYWYRQDPGQGLRLIYYSQIVNDFQKGDIAEGYSVSREKKESFPLTVTSAQKNPTAFYLCASSIWLAAFTDTQYFGPGTRLTVL.